This TCR beta chain was profiled in a study of blood T cell repertoires in COVID-19. Overall study: Whether acute or convalescent, the COVID-19 samples came from the United States, Italy and Spain. PBMCs, B-cell-depleted T cells, or T cells were the source of the cDNA or gDNA that made up the material.

Source study methods: Amplifying reference gene primers gave estimates of nucleated cell counts. The protocol was immunoSEQ multiplex PCR, while the TCRdb copy is restricted to in-frame clones and leaves out a portion. From that table come the V and J calls and clone size; the DNA was used to work out D and trimming. The sample shows a few hundred thousand clones, roughly nine tenths of them seen only once. Germline V gene sequence: CDR1 SGHRS, CDR2 YFSETQ. The CDR3 consists of 16 residues. J was trimmed by 4 bases and V by 2 bases; bases with no gene match: 8. Only one count was recorded for this clone.

Sequencing was carried out using peripheral blood. This sequence joins TRBV5-1 and TRBJ2-5; 10 bases map to TRBD2. This receptor was taken from a woman aged 40 to 55 who had recovered from COVID-19. CDR3 nucleotide sequence: TGCGCCAGCAGCTTTGGCGAGCGGGGGGGCACAGAGACCCAGTACTTC. Protein product: CASSFGERGGTETQYF. The complete variable domain, with remaining parts taken from reference TRBV5-1 and TRBJ2-5, reads KAGVTQTPRYLIKTRGQQVTLSCSPISGHRSVSWYQQTPGQGLQFLFEYFSETQRNKGNFPGRFSGRQFSNSRSEMNVSTLELGDSALYLCASSFGERGGTETQYFGPGTRLLVL.